This TCR beta chain was obtained from a study of shared clonotypes between healthy human individuals. Germline CDR1 and CDR2: SGHAT and FQNNGV. This CDR3 is 14 amino acids long. Trimming stripped 0 bases from V and 5 bases from J, with 10 bases between. Comment on this clone: The antigen is undetermined.

Overall study findings and caveats: Donors were few, which limited the genetic and exposure-history diversity represented. Shared clonotypes: approximately 4.5% naive CD4, around 3.5% naive CD8, less than 2.5% memory CD4, 0.4% to 0.5% memory CD8.

At the deep level, the assay was run. The repertoire was sequenced with immunoSEQ multiplex PCR; TCRdb's copy has only in-frame clones and lacks some. In the table there are fewer than 1.6 million clones, 97% to 99% of which are singletons. The chain combines TRBV11-2 with TRBJ1-2, with D maybe TRBD1 (6 bases). The receptor comes from a man aged 25-45 years in good health. Specimen: naive CD4+ T cells sorted from blood. Regarding subset: CD45RA+ positively selected. CDR3 sequence reads: CASSLDNREYGYTF. The CDR3, as DNA: TGTGCCAGCAGCTTAGACAACAGGGAGTATGGCTACACCTTC.